The clone carrying this T cell receptor beta chain was recorded at least ten times. MiXCR, run by TCRdb on the 5' RACE reads, gives a single entry per CDR3 protein. The sample includes roughly 89,000 distinct CDR3 sequences, 2% to 3% of them seen just once. This sample is drawn from a study of neurological immune-mediated disorders. The CDR3 covers 15 residues. V was trimmed by 3 bases and J by 0 bases, leaving 11 bases between them. This chain connects TRBV12-3 or TRBV12-4 to TRBJ1-2; D is uncertain. The source of this sequence is a woman under 40 with multiple sclerosis. Sequenced: PBMCs. CDR3 nucleotide sequence: TGTGCCAGCAGTTTTATCTTGGCAGCTAACTATGGCTACACCTTC. Protein sequence: CASSFILAANYGYTF.